This paragraph covers one TCR beta chain sequence. Sample donors were healthy Caucasian individuals that came from Russia, aged roughly 6 to 90. Looked up from germline, CDR1 is SGHRS and CDR2 is YFSETQ. J gave up 4 bases and V 4 bases, and 7 bases lay outside the gene matches. The CDR3 covers 14 residues. For the second PCR, which ran for 7 to 11 cycles, a sample-barcoded 5' primer and a J-beta primer mix were used. TCRdb reprocessed the 5' RACE reads with MiXCR, giving one entry per CDR3 protein. Of 1.5 million or so distinct CDR3 sequences in the sample, approximately 38% were seen once. The data originate from a study of blood T cells in healthy people across ages.

This TCR derives from a woman aged 18-35 years in good health. Sequences were obtained from blood. The V and J genes are TRBV5-1 and TRBJ1-1; 7 bases are shared with TRBD1. The CDR3 DNA reads TGCGCCAGCAGCGGGACGACAGGGATCACTGAAGCTTTCTTT. Amino acids: CASSGTTGITEAFF.